This T cell receptor (beta chain) derives from a study of shared clonotypes between healthy human individuals. Study-level information: Ranging from 18 to 49 in age, donors were two women and a few men.

This clone was counted a single time. The antigen is undetermined. Sorted-subset replicate PCR reactions contained 200 to 250 ng DNA, corresponding to approximately 30,000 T cell genomes. The assay was immunoSEQ multiplex PCR, and TCRdb's table has in-frame clones only and misses some. The sample shows 2 million to 2.5 million clones, 92% of them seen only once. Regarding the study as a whole: Naive subsets, compared against memory subsets, generally had larger estimated richness values.

It was into CD45RA+ naive and CD45RA-negative memory subsets that the CD4+ cells were split. This CDR3 is 14 amino acids long. The chain is built from TRBV12-2 and TRBJ2-7; the table gives TRBD2 as D, unverified against the DNA. TRBV12-2 is noted as a pseudogene. The clonotype comes from a man between 18 and 29 years old in good health. Some clones in this sample may be carry-over from other donors' samples. Material for sequencing was naive CD4+ T cells from PBMCs. Stated subset: CD45RA+ positively selected. The CDR3 loop is CASRLGPRGYEQYF. The CDR3 coding sequence is TGTGCAAGTCGCTTAGGCCCCCGGGGCTACGAGCAGTACTTC.